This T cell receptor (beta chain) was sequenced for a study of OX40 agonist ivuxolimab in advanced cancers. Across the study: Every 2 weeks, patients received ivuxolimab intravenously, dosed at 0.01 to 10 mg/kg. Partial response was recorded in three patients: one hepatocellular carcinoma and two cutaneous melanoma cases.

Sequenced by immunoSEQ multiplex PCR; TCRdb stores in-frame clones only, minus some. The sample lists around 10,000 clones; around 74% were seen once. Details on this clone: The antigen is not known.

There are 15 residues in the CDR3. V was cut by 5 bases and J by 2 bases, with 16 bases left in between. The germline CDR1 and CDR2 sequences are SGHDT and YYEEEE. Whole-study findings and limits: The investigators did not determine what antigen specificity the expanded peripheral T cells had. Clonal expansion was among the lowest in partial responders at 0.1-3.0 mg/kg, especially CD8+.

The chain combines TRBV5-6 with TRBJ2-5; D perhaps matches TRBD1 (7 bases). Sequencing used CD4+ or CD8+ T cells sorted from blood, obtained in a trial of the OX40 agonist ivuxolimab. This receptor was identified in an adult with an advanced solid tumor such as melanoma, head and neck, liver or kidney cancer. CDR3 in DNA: TGTGCCAGCAGTATCCCACAGGGGAGGCAAGAGACCCAGTACTTC. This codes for CASSIPQGRQETQYF.